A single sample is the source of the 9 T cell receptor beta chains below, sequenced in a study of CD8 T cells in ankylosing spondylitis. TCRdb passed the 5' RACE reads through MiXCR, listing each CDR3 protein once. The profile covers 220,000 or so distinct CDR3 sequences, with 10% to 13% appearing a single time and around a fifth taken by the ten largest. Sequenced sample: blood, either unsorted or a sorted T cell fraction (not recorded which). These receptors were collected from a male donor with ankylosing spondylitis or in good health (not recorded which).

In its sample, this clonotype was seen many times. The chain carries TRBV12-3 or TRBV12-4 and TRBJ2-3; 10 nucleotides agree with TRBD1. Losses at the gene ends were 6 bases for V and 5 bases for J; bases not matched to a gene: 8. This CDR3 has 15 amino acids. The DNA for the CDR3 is TGTGCCAGCAGCACGGGACAGGGGTTTTTAGATACGCAGTATTTT. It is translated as CASSTGQGFLDTQYF.

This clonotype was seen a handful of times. CDR3: CASSLAIGQGAPLNTGELFF. DNA of the CDR3: TGCGCCAGCAGCTTGGCGATTGGACAGGGGGCGCCTCTTAACACCGGGGAGCTGTTTTTT. The chain employs TRBV5-1 and TRBJ2-2; 11 bases fit TRBD1. Germline V CDR1 and CDR2: SGHRS, YFSETQ. With 0 bases clipped from V and 2 bases from J, the junction kept 12 bases outside the gene matches. The length of the CDR3 is 20 residues.

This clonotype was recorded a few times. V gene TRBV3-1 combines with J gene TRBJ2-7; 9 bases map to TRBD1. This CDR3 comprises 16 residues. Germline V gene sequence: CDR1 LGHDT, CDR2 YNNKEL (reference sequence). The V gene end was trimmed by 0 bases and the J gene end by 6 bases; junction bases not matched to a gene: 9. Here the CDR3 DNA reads TGTGCCAGCAGCCAAGATTCCACGGGACAGGGTCCCGAGCAGTACTTC. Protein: CASSQDSTGQGPEQYF.

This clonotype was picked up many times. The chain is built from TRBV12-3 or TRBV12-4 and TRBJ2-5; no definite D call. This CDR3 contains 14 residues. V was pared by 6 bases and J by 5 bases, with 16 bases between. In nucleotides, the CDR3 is TGTGCCAGCAGCAACAGCTGGGGATCGGAGACCCAGTACTTC. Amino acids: CASSNSWGSETQYF.

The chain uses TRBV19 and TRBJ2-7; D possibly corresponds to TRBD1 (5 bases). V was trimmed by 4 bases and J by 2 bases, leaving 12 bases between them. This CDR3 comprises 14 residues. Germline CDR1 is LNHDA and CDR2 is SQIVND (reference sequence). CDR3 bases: TGTGCCAGTAGTAACGTTGGCAGGGCCTACGAGCAGTACTTC. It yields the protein CASSNVGRAYEQYF.

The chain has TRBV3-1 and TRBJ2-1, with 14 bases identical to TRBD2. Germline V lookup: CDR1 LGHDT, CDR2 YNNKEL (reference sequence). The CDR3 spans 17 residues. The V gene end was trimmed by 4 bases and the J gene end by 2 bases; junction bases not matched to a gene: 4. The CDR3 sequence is CASSRPTSGGAYNEQFF. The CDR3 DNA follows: TGTGCCAGCAGCCGCCCGACTAGCGGGGGGGCCTACAATGAGCAGTTCTTC.

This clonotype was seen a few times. This CDR3 is CASRGQGWEETQYF. The CDR3, as DNA: TGTGCCAGCAGGGGACAGGGCTGGGAAGAGACCCAGTACTTC. The rearrangement joins TRBV27 to TRBJ2-5; 9 bases line up with TRBD1. Germline CDR1 and CDR2: MNHEY and SMNVEV (reference sequence). J lost 3 bases, V lost 6 bases, and 5 bases had no gene match. The CDR3 loop spans 14 amino acids.

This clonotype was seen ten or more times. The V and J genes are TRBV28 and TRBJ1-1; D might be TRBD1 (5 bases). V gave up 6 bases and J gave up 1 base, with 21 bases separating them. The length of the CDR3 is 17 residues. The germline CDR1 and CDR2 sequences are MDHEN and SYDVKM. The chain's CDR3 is CASRSIDSPSTNTEAFF. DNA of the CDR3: TGTGCCAGCAGGAGCATCGACAGCCCGTCAACGAACACTGAAGCTTTCTTT.

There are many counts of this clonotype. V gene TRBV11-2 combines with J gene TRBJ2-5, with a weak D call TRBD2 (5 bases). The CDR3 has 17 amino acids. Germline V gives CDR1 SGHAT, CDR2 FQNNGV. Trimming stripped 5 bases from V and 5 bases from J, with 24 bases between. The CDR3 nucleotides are TGTGCCAGCAGCCCCAGACGGGAAGCCCTGGGATCGGAGACCCAGTACTTC. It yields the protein CASSPRREALGSETQYF.